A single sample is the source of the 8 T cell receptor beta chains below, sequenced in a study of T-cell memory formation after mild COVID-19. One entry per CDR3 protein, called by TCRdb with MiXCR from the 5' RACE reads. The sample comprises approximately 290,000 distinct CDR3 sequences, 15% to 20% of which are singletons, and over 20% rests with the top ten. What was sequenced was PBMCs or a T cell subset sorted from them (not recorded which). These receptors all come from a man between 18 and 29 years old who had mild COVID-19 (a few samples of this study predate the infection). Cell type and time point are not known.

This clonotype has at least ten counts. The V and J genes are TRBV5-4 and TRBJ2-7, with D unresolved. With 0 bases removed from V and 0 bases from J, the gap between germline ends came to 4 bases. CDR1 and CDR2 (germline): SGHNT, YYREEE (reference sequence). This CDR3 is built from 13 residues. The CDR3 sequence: CASSLVGSYEQYF. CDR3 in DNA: TGTGCCAGCAGCTTGGTGGGCTCCTACGAGCAGTACTTC. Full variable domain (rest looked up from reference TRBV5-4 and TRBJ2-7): ETGVTQSPTHLIKTRGQQVTLRCSSQSGHNTVSWYQQALGQGPQFIFQYYREEENGRGNFPPRFSGLQFPNYSSELNVNALELDDSALYLCASSLVGSYEQYFGPGTRLTVT.

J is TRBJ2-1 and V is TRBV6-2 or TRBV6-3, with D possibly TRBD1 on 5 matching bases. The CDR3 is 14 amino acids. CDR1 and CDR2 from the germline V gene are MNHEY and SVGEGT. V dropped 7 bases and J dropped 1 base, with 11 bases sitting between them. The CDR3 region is CASKISGSYNEQFF. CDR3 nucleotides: TGTGCCAGCAAAATCTCAGGGTCCTACAATGAGCAGTTCTTC.

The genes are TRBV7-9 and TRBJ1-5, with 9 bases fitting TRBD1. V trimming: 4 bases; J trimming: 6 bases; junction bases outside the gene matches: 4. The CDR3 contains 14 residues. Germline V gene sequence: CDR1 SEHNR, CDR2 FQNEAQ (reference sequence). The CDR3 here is CASSSRQGGQPQHF. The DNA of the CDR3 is TGTGCCAGCAGCTCAAGACAGGGGGGTCAGCCCCAGCATTTT.

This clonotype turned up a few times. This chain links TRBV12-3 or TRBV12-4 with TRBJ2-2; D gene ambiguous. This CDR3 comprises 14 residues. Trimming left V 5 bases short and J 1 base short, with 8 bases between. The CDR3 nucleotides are TGTGCCAGCAGTGTCGACTTGAACACCGGGGAGCTGTTTTTT. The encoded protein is CASSVDLNTGELFF.

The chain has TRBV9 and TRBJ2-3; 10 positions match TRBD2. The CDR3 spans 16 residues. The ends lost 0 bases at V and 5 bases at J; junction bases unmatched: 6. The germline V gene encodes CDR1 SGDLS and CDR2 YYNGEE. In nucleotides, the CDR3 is TGTGCCAGCAGCGTAGGGGTAGCGGGGGGTGTAGATACGCAGTATTTT. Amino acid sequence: CASSVGVAGGVDTQYF. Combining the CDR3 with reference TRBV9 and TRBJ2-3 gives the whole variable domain DSGVTQTPKHLITATGQRVTLRCSPRSGDLSVYWYQQSLDQGLQFLIQYYNGEERAKGNILERFSAQQFPDLHSELNLSSLELGDSALYFCASSVGVAGGVDTQYFGPGTRLTVL.

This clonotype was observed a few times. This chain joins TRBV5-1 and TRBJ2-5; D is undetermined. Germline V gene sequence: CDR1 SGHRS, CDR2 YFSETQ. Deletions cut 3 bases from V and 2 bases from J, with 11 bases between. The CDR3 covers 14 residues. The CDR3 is CASSSYTFQETQYF. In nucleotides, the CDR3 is TGCGCCAGCAGCTCGTACACATTTCAAGAGACCCAGTACTTC.

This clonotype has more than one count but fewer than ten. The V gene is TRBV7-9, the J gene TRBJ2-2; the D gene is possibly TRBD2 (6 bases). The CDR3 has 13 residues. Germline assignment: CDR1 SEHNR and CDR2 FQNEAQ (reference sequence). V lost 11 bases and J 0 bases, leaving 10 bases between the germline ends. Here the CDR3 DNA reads TGTGCCGGAGGGAGCGCGAACACCGGGGAGCTGTTTTTT. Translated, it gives CAGGSANTGELFF.

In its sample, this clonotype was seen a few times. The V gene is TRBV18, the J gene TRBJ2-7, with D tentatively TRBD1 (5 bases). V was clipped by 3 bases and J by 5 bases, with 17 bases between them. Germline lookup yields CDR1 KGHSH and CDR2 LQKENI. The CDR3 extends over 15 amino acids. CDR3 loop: CASSPKVQERHEQYF. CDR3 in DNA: TGTGCCAGCTCACCCAAAGTACAGGAACGACACGAGCAGTACTTC.